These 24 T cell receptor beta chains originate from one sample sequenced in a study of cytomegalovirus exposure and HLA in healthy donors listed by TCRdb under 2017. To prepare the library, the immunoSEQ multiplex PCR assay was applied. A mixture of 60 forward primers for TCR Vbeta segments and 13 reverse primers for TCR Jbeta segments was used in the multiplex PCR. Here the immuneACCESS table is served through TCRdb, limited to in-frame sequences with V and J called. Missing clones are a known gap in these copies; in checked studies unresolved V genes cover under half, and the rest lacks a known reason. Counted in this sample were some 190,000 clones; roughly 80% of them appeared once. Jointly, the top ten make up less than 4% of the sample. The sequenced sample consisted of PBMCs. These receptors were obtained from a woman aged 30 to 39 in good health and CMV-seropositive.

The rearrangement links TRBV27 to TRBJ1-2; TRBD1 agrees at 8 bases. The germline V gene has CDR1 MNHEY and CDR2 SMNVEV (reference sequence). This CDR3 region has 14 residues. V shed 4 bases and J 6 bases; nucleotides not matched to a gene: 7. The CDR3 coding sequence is TGTGCCAGCAGTTACTCCGGACAGGGCAATGGCTACACCTTC. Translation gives CASSYSGQGNGYTF.

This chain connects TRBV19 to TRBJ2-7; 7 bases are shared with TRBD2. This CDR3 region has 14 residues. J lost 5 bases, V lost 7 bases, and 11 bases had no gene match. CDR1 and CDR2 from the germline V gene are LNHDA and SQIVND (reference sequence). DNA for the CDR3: TGTGCCAGTACCCCATCGGGGGGTATCCACGAGCAGTACTTC. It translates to CASTPSGGIHEQYF.

DNA of the CDR3: TGCGCCAGCAGCCAAGCCGGGGGGAGCACTGAAGCTTTCTTT. Translation: CASSQAGGSTEAFF. V and J are TRBV4-1 and TRBJ1-1; weak D call: TRBD1 (5 bases). Trimming removed 1 base from V and 4 bases from J, with 10 bases in between. The CDR3 has 14 residues. The germline V gene has CDR1 MGHRA and CDR2 YSYEKL.

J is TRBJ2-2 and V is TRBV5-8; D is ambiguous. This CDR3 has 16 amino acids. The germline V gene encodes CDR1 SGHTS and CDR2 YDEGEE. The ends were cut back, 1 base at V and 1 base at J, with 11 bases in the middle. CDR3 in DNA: TGTGCCAGCAGCTTGTTGCTGCGACAGAACACCGGGGAGCTGTTTTTT. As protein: CASSLLLRQNTGELFF.

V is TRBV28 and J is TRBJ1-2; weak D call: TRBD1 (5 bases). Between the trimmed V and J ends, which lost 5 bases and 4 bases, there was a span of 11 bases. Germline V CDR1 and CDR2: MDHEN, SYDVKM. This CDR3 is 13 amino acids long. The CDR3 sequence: CASSRGDSYGYTF. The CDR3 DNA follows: TGTGCCAGCAGTCGTGGGGACTCCTATGGCTACACCTTC.

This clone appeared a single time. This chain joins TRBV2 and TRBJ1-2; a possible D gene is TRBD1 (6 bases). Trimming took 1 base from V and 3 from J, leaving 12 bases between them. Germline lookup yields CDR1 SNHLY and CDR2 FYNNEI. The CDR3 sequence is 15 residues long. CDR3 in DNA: TGTGCCAGCAGTGAAGGGACAGAGTATCACTATGGCTACACCTTC. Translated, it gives CASSEGTEYHYGYTF. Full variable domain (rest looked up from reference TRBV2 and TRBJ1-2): EPEVTQTPSHQVTQMGQEVILRCVPISNHLYFYWYRQILGQKVEFLVSFYNNEISEKSEIFDDQFSVERPDGSNFTLKIRSTKLEDSAMYFCASSEGTEYHYGYTFGSGTRLTVV.

The CDR3 nucleotides read TGTGCCAGCGGACAGGGGTTGGACTATGGCTACACCTTC. It is translated as CASGQGLDYGYTF. The chain recombines TRBV6-6 with TRBJ1-2; 9 bases map to TRBD1. In germline, CDR1 is MNHNY, CDR2 SVGAGI (reference sequence). Germline trimming cut 8 bases from V and 3 bases from J; bases unmatched to any gene: 4. The CDR3 has 13 amino acids.

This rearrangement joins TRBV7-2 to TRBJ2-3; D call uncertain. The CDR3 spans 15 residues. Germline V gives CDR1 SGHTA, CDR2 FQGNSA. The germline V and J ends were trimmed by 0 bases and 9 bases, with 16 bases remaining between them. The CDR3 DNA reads TGTGCCAGCAGCTTAGCTGTCCCACCCTCCGAGACGCAGTATTTT. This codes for CASSLAVPPSETQYF.

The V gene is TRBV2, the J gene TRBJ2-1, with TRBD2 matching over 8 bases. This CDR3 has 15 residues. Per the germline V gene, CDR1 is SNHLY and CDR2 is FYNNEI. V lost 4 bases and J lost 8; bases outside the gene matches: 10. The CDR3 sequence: CASSAYGRARDEQFF. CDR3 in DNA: TGTGCCAGCAGTGCTTACGGGAGGGCCCGGGATGAGCAGTTCTTC.

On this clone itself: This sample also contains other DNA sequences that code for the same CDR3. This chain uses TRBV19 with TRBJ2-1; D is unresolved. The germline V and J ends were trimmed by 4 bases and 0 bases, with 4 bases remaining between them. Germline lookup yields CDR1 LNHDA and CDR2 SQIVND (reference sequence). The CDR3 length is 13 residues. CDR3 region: CASSSGSYNEQFF. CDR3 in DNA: TGTGCCAGTAGTAGCGGCTCCTACAATGAGCAGTTCTTC.

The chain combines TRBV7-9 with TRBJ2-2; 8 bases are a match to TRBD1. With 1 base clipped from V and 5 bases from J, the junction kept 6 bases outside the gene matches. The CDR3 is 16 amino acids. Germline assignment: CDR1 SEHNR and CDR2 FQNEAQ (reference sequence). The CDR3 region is CASSLGRTGITGELFF. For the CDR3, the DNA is TGTGCCAGCAGCTTAGGTCGGACAGGGATAACCGGGGAGCTGTTTTTT. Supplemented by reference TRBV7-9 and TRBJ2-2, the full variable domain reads DTGVSQNPRHKITKRGQNVTFRCDPISEHNRLYWYRQTLGQGPEFLTYFQNEAQLEKSRLLSDRFSAERPKGSFSTLEIQRTEQGDSAMYLCASSLGRTGITGELFFGEGSRLTVL.

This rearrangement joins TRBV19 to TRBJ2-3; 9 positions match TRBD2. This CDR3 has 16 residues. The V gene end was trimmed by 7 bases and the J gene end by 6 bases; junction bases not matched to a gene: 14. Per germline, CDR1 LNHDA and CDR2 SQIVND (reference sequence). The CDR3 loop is CASMVVAGGVIDTQYF. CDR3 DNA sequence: TGTGCCAGTATGGTAGTCGCGGGAGGGGTCATTGATACGCAGTATTTT.

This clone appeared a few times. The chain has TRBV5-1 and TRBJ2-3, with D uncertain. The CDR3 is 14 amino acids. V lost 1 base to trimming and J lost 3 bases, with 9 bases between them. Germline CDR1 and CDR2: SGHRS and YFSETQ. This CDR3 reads CASSLSSRTDTQYF. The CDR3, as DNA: TGCGCCAGCAGCTTGAGTAGCAGAACAGATACGCAGTATTTT.

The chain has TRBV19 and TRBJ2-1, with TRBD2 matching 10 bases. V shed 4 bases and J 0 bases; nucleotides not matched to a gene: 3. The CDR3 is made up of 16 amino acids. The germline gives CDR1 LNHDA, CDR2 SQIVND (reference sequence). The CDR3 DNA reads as TGTGCCAGTAGTAAATCTAGCGGGAGCTCCTACAATGAGCAGTTCTTC. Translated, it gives CASSKSSGSSYNEQFF.

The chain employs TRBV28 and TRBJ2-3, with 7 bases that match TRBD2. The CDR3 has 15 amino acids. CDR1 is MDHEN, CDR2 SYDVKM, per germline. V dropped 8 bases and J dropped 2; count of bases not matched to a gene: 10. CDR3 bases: TGTGCCAGCCTCTCCTTCACTAGCGCCACAGATACGCAGTATTTT. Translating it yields CASLSFTSATDTQYF.

DNA for the CDR3: TGTGCCAGCAGAGACAGAACTAACTATGGCTACACCTTC. Its translation is CASRDRTNYGYTF. This chain joins TRBV28 and TRBJ1-2; D may be TRBD1 (5 bases). Germline CDR1 MDHEN, CDR2 SYDVKM. The V end was cut by 6 bases, the J end by 0 bases, with 8 bases between. The CDR3 totals 13 residues.

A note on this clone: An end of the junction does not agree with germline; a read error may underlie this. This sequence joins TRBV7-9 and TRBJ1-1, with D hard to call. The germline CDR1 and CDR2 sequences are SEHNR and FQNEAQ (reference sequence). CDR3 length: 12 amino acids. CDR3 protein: CSSSPLPTEAFF. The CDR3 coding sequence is TGTTCCAGCAGCCCCCTCCCCACTGAAGCTTTCTTT. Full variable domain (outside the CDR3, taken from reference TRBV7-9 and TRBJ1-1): DTGVSQNPRHKITKRGQNVTFRCDPISEHNRLYWYRQTLGQGPEFLTYFQNEAQLEKSRLLSDRFSAERPKGSFSTLEIQRTEQGDSAMYLCSSSPLPTEAFFGQGTRLTVV.

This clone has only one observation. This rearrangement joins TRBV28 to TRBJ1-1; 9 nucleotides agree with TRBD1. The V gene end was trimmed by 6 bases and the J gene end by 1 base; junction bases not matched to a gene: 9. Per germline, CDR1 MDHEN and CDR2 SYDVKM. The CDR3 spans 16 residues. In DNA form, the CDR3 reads TGTGCCAGCAGCCCAAGACAGGGACAGGGGAACACTGAAGCTTTCTTT. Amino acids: CASSPRQGQGNTEAFF. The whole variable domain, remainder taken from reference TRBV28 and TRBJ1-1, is DVKVTQSSRYLVKRTGEKVFLECVQDMDHENMFWYRQDPGLGLRLIYFSYDVKMKEKGDIPEGYSVSREKKERFSLILESASTNQTSMYLCASSPRQGQGNTEAFFGQGTRLTVV.

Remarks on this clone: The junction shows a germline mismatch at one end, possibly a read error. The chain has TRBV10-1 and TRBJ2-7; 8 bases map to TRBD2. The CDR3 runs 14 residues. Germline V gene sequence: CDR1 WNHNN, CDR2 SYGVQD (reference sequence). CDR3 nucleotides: TGCGCCACCAGTCTGGGGACGGGGGGGGACAAGCAGTACTTC. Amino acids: CATSLGTGGDKQYF.

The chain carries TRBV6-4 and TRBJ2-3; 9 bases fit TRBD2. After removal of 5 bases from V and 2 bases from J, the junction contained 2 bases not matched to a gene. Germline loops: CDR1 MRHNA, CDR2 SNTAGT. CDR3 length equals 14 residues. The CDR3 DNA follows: TGTGCCAGCAGTTTAGCGGGAGACACAGATACGCAGTATTTT. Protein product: CASSLAGDTDTQYF.

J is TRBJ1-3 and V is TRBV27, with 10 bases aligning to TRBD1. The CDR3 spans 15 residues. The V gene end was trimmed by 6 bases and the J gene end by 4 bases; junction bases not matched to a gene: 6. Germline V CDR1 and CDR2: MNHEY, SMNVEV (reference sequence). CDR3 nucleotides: TGTGCCAGCAGCCGGGACAGGGGTAGGGGAAACACCATATATTTT. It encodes CASSRDRGRGNTIYF.

As DNA, the CDR3 is TGTGCCAGCAGTTTGGTAGGGGCAACCCTTCACAATGAGCAGTTCTTC. This translates into CASSLVGATLHNEQFF. The chain is built from TRBV27 and TRBJ2-1, with D maybe TRBD1 (5 bases). Per germline, CDR1 MNHEY and CDR2 SMNVEV (reference sequence). Trimming left V 3 bases short and J 5 bases short, with 17 bases between. The CDR3 spans 16 residues.

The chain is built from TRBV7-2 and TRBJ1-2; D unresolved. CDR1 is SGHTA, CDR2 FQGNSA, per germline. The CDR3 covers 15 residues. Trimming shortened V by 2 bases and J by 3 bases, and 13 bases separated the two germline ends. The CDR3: CASSLNSRRDYGYTF. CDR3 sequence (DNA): TGTGCCAGCAGCTTAAACTCGCGACGGGACTATGGCTACACCTTC.

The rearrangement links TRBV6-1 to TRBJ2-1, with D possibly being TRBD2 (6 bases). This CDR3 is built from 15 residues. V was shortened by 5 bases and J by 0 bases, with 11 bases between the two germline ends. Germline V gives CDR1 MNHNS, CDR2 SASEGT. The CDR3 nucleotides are TGTGCCAGCAGTCTTTCCGGGAGCTCCTACAATGAGCAGTTCTTC. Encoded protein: CASSLSGSSYNEQFF.